This T cell receptor beta chain derives from a study of blood T cell repertoires in COVID-19. Across the study: Specimens from acute and convalescent COVID-19 originated in the United States, Italy and Spain. Sources were T cells, B-cell-depleted T cells, or PBMCs; the material itself was cDNA or gDNA.

Measured with immunoSEQ multiplex PCR; TCRdb has only the in-frame clones, and not every one. The sample carries about 330,000 clones, over 80% recorded once. Enrolment of Seattle patients took place during active infection, and they were followed longitudinally. Losses at the gene ends were 4 bases for V and 6 bases for J; bases not matched to a gene: 5. CDR1 is MGHRA, CDR2 YSYEKL, per germline. The CDR3 loop spans 14 amino acids. The clonotype originates from a man aged 30 to 45 with COVID-19, enrolled during active disease. The sequencing sample was made of peripheral blood. This chain connects TRBV4-1 to TRBJ1-4; 7 bases fit TRBD1. CDR3 DNA sequence: TGCGCCAGCAGCCTTCGGGACAGCCATGAAAAACTGTTTTTT. Its translation: CASSLRDSHEKLFF.